These 11 T cell receptor beta chains were sequenced from one sample in a study of blood T cell repertoires in COVID-19. Clones were read by immunoSEQ multiplex PCR, and TCRdb kept only the in-frame ones, dropping some. Among under 110,000 clones, roughly nine tenths were seen once, and the ten largest hold roughly 17%. The source material was peripheral blood. These receptors all come from a man aged 45 to 65 with acute or convalescent COVID-19.

The V gene is TRBV19, the J gene TRBJ1-2; D unresolved. Germline assignment: CDR1 LNHDA and CDR2 SQIVND (reference sequence). This CDR3 is 13 amino acids long. V was shortened by 3 bases and J by 4 bases, with 9 bases between the two germline ends. DNA for the CDR3: TGTGCCAGTAGTATGGAGCAGATCTATGGCTACACCTTC. Amino acid sequence: CASSMEQIYGYTF.

This chain joins TRBV7-2 and TRBJ1-2; TRBD1 agrees at 7 bases. The germline gives CDR1 SGHTA, CDR2 FQGNSA. Germline trimming cut 1 base from V and 6 bases from J; bases unmatched to any gene: 8. This CDR3 comprises 15 residues. DNA for the CDR3: TGTGCCAGCAGCTTAGACTCGACAGGGTTTAATGGCTACACCTTC. The encoded protein is CASSLDSTGFNGYTF.

The V gene is TRBV30, the J gene TRBJ1-5; no clear D. Trimming cost V 0 bases and J 1 base, with 10 bases left between them. This CDR3 is 15 amino acids long. Germline CDR1 and CDR2: GTSNPN and SVGIG (reference sequence). CDR3 residues: CAWSVGGLSNQPQHF. CDR3 sequence (DNA): TGTGCCTGGAGTGTAGGAGGGCTAAGCAATCAGCCCCAGCATTTT.

The rearrangement uses TRBV5-1 and TRBJ2-5, with 12 nucleotides matching TRBD2. The CDR3 has 17 residues. The V gene end was trimmed by 1 base and the J gene end by 5 bases; junction bases not matched to a gene: 9. Germline assignment: CDR1 SGHRS and CDR2 YFSETQ. The CDR3 region has the DNA TGCGCCAGCAGCTTGAGGACTAGCGGGGTATCCGGGGAGACCCAGTACTTC. This encodes CASSLRTSGVSGETQYF.

CDR3 sequence reads: CASSSDRGPRGGYTF. The CDR3 DNA reads as TGTGCCAGCAGTTCGGACAGGGGCCCTCGGGGGGGCTACACCTTC. V usage is TRBV27 and J usage is TRBJ1-2; 9 positions agree with TRBD1. CDR3 length equals 15 residues. J lost 8 bases, V lost 4 bases, and 11 bases had no gene match. Germline V gene lookup returns CDR1 MNHEY and CDR2 SMNVEV (reference sequence).

The chain uses TRBV30 and TRBJ1-2; TRBD1 aligns across 7 bases. Unmatched junction bases numbered 6, after V lost 4 bases and J lost 1 base. This CDR3 has 14 residues. Germline lookup yields CDR1 GTSNPN and CDR2 SVGIG (reference sequence). The CDR3 sequence is CAWNRGTDNYGYTF. In DNA form, the CDR3 reads TGTGCCTGGAATCGGGGGACAGATAACTATGGCTACACCTTC. The variable domain in full, with the rest retrieved from reference TRBV30 and TRBJ1-2, is SQTIHQWPATLVQPVGSPLSLECTVEGTSNPNLYWYRQAAGRGLQLLFYSVGIGQISSEVPQNLSASRPQDRQFILSSKKLLLSDSGFYLCAWNRGTDNYGYTFGSGTRLTVV.

This sequence joins TRBV28 and TRBJ2-3; weak D call: TRBD1 (6 bases). V was cut by 7 bases and J by 0 bases, with 14 bases left in between. CDR3 length equals 15 residues. The germline V gene encodes CDR1 MDHEN and CDR2 SYDVKM. The CDR3 DNA sequence: TGTGCCAGCACCCCGGGGACACCGAGCACAGATACGCAGTATTTT. This encodes CASTPGTPSTDTQYF.

The chain carries TRBV19 and TRBJ1-1, with TRBD1 identical over 9 bases. This CDR3 comprises 15 residues. Per germline, CDR1 LNHDA and CDR2 SQIVND (reference sequence). The ends lost 4 bases at V and 3 bases at J; junction bases unmatched: 6. In nucleotides, the CDR3 is TGTGCCAGTAGTAGAGGGACAGGGTGGGACACTGAAGCTTTCTTT. Translation gives CASSRGTGWDTEAFF. Filled out from reference TRBV19 and TRBJ1-1, the complete variable domain reads DGGITQSPKYLFRKEGQNVTLSCEQNLNHDAMYWYRQDPGQGLRLIYYSQIVNDFQKGDIAEGYSVSREKKESFPLTVTSAQKNPTAFYLCASSRGTGWDTEAFFGQGTRLTVV.

J is TRBJ2-7 and V is TRBV5-5, with 7 bases matching TRBD1. Germline values: CDR1 SGHKS, CDR2 YYEKEE (reference sequence). This CDR3 region has 13 residues. Trimming removed 4 bases from V and 3 bases from J; junction bases left unmatched: 4. This CDR3 is CASSRRQGYEQYF. CDR3 DNA sequence: TGTGCCAGCAGCCGTAGACAGGGCTACGAGCAGTACTTC.

The rearrangement links TRBV7-9 to TRBJ1-2; the match to TRBD1 covers 8 bases. Per germline, CDR1 SEHNR and CDR2 FQNEAQ (reference sequence). Trimming cost V 5 bases and J 6 bases; bases outside gene matches: 2. There are 12 residues in the CDR3. CDR3 sequence reads: CASSPQGDGYTF. The CDR3 bases are TGTGCCAGCAGCCCACAGGGGGATGGCTACACCTTC.

CDR3 DNA: TGTGCCAGCAGGGGCCAACCGGGACAGGGAGTAGGAAACACCATATATTTT. Translating gives CASRGQPGQGVGNTIYF. This chain uses TRBV28 with TRBJ1-3; the match to TRBD1 covers 9 bases. Germline CDR1 reads MDHEN; CDR2 reads SYDVKM. Losses at the gene ends were 6 bases for V and 4 bases for J; bases not matched to a gene: 13. This CDR3 has 17 amino acids.